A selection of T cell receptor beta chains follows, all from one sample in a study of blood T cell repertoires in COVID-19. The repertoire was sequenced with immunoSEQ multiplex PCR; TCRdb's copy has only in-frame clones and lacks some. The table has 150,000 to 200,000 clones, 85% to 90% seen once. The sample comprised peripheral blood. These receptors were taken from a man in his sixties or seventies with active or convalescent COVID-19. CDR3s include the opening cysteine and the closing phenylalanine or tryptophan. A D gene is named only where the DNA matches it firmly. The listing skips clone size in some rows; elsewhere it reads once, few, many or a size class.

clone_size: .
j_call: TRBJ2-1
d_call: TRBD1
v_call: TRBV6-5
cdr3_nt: TGTGCCAGCAGCCGGACAGGCTACAATGAGCAGTTCTTC
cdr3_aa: CASSRTGYNEQFF

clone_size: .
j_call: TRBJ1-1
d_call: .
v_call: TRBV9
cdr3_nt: TGTGCCAGCAGCGTAGCAAACAGGAACACTGAAGCTTTCTTT
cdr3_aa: CASSVANRNTEAFF

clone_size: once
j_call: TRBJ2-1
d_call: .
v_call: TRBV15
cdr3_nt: TGTGCCACCAGCGGCGGACAGCACAATGAGCAGTTCTTC
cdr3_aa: CATSGGQHNEQFF

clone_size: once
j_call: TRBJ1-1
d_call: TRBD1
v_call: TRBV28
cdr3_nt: TGTGCCAGCAGAAGGACAGGGAGGATCGGATATGAAGCTTTCTTT
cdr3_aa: CASRRTGRIGYEAFF

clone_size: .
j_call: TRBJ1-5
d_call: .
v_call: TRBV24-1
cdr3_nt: TGTGCCACCAGTGGCGGGGAGGAACAGCCCCAGCATTTT
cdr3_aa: CATSGGEEQPQHF

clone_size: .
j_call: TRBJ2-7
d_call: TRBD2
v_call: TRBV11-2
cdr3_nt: TGTGCCAGCAGCCCTCTGGGAGGGATTGACGAGCAGTACTTC
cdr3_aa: CASSPLGGIDEQYF

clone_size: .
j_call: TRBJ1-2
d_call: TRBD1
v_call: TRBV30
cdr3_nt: TGTGCCTGGAGTGTAACAGGGACAGGGGGCGCGGGGAGGGAAGGCTACACCTTC
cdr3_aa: CAWSVTGTGGAGREGYTF

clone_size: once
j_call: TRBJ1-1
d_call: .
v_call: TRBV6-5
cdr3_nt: TGTGCCAGCAGTTACTCGACCACGGGGATGGGTGCTGAAGCTTTCTTT
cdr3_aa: CASSYSTTGMGAEAFF

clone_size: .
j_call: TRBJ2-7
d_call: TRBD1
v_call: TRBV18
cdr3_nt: TGTGCCAGCTCCTCCTGGGGACAGGGGACCTACGAGCAGTACTTC
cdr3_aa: CASSSWGQGTYEQYF

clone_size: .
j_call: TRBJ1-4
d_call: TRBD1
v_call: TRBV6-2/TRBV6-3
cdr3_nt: TGTGCCAGCAGTAACGGGATCGGGACAGCAACTAATGAAAAACTGTTTTTT
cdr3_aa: CASSNGIGTATNEKLFF

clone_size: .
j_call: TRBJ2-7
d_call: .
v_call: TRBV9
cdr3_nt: TGTGCCAGCAGCGTAGGGGGAGGCAACGAGCAGTACTTC
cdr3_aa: CASSVGGGNEQYF

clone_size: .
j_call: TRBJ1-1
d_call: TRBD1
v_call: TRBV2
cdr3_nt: TGTGCCAGCAGTGAAGCTCCCGGGGGGACAGGGGGCCTCAAGAACACTGAAGCTTTCTTT
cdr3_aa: CASSEAPGGTGGLKNTEAFF

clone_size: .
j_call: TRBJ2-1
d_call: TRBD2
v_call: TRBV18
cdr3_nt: TGTGCCAGCTCACCACTAGCCGGTTCGGCGGGAGGGAGCTCCTACAATGAGCAGTTCTTC
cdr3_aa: CASSPLAGSAGGSSYNEQFF

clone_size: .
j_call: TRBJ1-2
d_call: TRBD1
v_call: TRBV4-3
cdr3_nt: TGCGCCAGCAGCACCCGGGACAGGGGCTATGGCTACACCTTC
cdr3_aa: CASSTRDRGYGYTF

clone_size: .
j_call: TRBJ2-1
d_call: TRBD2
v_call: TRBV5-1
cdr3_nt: TGCGCCAGCAGCTTGGAGGGAGGGGCATACAATGAGCAGTTCTTC
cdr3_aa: CASSLEGGAYNEQFF